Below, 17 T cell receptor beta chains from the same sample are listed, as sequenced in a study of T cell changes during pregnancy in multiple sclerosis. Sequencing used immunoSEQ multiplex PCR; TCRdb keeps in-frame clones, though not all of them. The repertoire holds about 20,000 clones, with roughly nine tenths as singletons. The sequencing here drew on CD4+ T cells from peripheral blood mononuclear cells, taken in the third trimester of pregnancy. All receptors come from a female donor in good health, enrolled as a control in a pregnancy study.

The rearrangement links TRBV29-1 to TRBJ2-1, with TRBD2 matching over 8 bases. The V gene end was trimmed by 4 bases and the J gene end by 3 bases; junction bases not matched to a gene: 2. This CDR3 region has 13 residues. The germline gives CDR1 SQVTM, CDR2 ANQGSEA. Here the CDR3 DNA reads TGCAGCGTTGTGGCGGGGGGCTACAATGAGCAGTTCTTC. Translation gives CSVVAGGYNEQFF.

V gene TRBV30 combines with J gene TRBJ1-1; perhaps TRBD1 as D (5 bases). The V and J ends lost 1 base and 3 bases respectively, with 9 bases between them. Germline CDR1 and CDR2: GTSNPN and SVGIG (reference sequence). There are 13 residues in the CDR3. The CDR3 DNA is TGTGCCTGGAGTGGCCAGGGATACACTGAAGCTTTCTTT. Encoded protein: CAWSGQGYTEAFF.

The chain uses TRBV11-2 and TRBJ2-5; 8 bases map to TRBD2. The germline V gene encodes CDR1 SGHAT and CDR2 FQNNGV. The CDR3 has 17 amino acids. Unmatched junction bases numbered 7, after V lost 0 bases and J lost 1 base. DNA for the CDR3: TGTGCCAGCAGCTTAGATCGGACAGCGGGGGCCCAAGAGACCCAGTACTTC. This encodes CASSLDRTAGAQETQYF.

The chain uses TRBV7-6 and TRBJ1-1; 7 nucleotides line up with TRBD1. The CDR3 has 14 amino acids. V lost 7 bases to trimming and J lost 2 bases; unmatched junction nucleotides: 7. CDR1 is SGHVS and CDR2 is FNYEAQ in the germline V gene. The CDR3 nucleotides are TGTGCCAGCAAAAAACAGGGGCCTAACACTGAAGCTTTCTTT. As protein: CASKKQGPNTEAFF.

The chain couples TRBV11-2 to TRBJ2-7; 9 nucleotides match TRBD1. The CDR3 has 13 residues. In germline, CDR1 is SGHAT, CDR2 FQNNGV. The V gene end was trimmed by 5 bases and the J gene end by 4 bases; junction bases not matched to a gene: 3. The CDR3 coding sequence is TGTGCCAGCAGCCGGACAGGGGAGTACGAGCAGTACTTC. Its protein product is CASSRTGEYEQYF. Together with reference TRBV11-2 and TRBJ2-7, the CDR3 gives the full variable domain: EAGVAQSPRYKIIEKRQSVAFWCNPISGHATLYWYQQILGQGPKLLIQFQNNGVVDDSQLPKDRFSAERLKGVDSTLKIQPAKLEDSAVYLCASSRTGEYEQYFGPGTRLTVT.

CDR3 nucleotide sequence: TGTGCCAGCACCACAACTGCGGGAGCTTTCGGAGATACGCAGTATTTT. Protein sequence: CASTTTAGAFGDTQYF. The rearrangement links TRBV25-1 to TRBJ2-3, with 7 bases lining up with TRBD2. Trimming at V came to 7 bases and at J to 5 bases, leaving 15 bases not matched to a gene. This CDR3 is built from 16 residues. Germline assignment: CDR1 MGHDK and CDR2 SYGVNS.

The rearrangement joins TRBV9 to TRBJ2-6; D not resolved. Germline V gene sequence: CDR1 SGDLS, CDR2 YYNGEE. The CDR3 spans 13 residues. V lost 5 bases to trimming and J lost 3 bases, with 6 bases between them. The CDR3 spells CASSPVGANVLTF. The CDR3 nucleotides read TGTGCCAGCAGTCCGGTTGGGGCCAACGTCCTGACTTTC.

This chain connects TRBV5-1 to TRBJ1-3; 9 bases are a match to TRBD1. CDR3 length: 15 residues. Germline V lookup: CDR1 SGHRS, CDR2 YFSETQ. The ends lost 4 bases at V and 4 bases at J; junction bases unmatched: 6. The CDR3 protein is CASSAVQGAGNTIYF. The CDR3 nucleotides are TGCGCCAGCAGCGCCGTACAGGGGGCCGGAAACACCATATATTTT.

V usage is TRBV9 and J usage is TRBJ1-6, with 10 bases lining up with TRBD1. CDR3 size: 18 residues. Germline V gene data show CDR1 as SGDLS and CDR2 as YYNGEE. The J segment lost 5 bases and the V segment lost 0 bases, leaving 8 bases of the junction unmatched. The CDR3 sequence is CASSVGGPGQGNNSPLHF. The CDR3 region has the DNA TGTGCCAGCAGCGTAGGCGGACCGGGACAGGGGAATAATTCACCCCTCCACTTT.

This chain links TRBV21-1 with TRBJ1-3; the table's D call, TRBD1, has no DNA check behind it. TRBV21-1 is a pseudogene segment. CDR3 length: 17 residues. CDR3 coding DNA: TGTGCCAGCAGCCAAGGACAGGGAGGATCCTCTGGAAACACCATATATTTT. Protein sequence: CASSQGQGGSSGNTIYF.

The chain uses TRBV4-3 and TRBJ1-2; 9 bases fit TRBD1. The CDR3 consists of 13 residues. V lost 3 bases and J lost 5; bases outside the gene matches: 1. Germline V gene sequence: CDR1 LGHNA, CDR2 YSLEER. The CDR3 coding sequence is TGCGCCAGCAGCCACGGACAGGGGTATGGCTACACCTTC. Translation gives CASSHGQGYGYTF.

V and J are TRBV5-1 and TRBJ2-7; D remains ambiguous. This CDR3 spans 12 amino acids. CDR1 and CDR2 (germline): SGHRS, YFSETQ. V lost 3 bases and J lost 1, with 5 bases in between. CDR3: CASSSSSYEQYF. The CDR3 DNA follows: TGCGCCAGCAGCTCTTCTTCCTACGAGCAGTACTTC. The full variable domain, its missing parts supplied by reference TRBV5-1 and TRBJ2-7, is KAGVTQTPRYLIKTRGQQVTLSCSPISGHRSVSWYQQTPGQGLQFLFEYFSETQRNKGNFPGRFSGRQFSNSRSEMNVSTLELGDSALYLCASSSSSYEQYFGPGTRLTVT.

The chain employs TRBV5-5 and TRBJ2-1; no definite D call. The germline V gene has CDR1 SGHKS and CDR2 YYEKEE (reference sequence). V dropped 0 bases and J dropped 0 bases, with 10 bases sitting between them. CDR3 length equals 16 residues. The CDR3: CASSLAYPSSYNEQFF. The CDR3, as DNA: TGTGCCAGCAGCTTGGCCTATCCGAGCTCCTACAATGAGCAGTTCTTC.

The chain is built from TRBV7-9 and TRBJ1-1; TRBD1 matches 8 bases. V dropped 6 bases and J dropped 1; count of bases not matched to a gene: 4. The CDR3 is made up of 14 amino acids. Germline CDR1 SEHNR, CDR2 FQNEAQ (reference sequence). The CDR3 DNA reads TGTGCCAGCAGTAGGGGACAGGAGAACACTGAAGCTTTCTTT. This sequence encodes CASSRGQENTEAFF.

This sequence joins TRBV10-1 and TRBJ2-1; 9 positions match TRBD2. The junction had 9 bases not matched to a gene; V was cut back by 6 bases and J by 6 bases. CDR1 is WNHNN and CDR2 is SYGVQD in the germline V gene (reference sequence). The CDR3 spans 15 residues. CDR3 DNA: TGCGCCAGCAGCCGTAGCGGGAGTGGCGCCAATGAGCAGTTCTTC. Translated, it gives CASSRSGSGANEQFF.

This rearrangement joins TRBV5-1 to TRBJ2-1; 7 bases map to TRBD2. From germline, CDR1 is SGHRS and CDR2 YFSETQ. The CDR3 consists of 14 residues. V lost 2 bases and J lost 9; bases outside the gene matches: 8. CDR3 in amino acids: CASSLQRDHGEQFF. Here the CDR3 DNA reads TGCGCCAGCAGCTTACAGCGGGATCACGGTGAGCAGTTCTTC.

The CDR3, as DNA: TGTGCCAGCTCACCACTCCCGGGACAGGCGAACACCATATATTTT. Protein sequence: CASSPLPGQANTIYF. The chain couples TRBV18 to TRBJ1-3; 8 bases fit TRBD1. This CDR3 is 15 amino acids long. CDR1 and CDR2 (germline): KGHSH, LQKENI. With V trimmed by 1 base and J by 7 bases, 6 bases remained unmatched.